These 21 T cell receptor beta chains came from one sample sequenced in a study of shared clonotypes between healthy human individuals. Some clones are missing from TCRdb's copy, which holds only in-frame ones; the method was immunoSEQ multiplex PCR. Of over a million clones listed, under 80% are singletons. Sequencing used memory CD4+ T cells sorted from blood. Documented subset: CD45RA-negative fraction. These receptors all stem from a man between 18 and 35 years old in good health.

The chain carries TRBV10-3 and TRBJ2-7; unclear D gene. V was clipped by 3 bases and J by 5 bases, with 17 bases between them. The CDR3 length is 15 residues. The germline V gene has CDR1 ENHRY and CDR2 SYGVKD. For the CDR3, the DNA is TGTGCCATCAGTGAAACCGGGCCCCGGCTGAACGAGCAGTACTTC. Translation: CAISETGPRLNEQYF.

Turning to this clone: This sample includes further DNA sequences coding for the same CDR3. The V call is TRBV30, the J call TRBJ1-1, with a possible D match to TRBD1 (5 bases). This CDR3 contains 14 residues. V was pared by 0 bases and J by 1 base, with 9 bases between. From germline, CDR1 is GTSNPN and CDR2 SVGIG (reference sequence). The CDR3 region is CAWSVLTANTEAFF. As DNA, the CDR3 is TGTGCCTGGAGTGTGTTGACAGCGAACACTGAAGCTTTCTTT.

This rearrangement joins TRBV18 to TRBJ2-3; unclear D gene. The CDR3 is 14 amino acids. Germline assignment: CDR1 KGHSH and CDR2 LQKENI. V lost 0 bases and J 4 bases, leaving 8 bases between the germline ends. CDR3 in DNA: TGTGCCAGCTCACCACCGTTATCCCCAGATACGCAGTATTTT. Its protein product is CASSPPLSPDTQYF.

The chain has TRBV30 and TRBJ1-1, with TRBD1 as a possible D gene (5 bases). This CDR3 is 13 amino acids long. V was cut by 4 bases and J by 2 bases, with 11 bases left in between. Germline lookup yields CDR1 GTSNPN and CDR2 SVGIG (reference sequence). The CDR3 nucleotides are TGTGCCTGGACAGACAGCCGTAACACTGAAGCTTTCTTT. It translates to CAWTDSRNTEAFF.

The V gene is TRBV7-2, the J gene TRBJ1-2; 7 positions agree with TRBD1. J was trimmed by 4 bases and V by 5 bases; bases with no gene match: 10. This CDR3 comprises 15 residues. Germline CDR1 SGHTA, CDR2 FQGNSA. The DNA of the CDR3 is TGTGCCAGCAGCGCCAACCCACAGGGGACCTATGGCTACACCTTC. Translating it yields CASSANPQGTYGYTF.

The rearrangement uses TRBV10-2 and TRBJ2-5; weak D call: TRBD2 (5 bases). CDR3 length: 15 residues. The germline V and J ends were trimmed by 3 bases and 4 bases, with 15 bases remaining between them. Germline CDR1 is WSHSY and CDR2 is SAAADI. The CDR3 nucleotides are TGCGCCAGCAGTGAACCCCGAGGGCAGTTAGAGACCCAGTACTTC. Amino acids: CASSEPRGQLETQYF.

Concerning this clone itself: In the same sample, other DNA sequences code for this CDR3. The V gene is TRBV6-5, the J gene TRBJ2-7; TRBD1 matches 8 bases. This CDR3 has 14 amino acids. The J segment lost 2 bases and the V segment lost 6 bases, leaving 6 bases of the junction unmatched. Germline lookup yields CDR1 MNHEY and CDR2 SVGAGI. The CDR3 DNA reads TGTGCCAGCAGCTACCGACAGGGGACCTACGAGCAGTACTTC. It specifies CASSYRQGTYEQYF.

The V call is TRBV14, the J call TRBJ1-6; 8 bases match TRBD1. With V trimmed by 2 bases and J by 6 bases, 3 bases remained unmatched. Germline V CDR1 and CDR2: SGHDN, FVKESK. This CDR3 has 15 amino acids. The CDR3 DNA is TGTGCCAGCAGCCAATTGACAGGGGTTAATTCACCCCTCCACTTT. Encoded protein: CASSQLTGVNSPLHF.

This chain's CDR3 is CAISEGGGSGYEQYF. The CDR3 bases are TGTGCCATCAGTGAGGGTGGGGGTTCGGGCTACGAGCAGTACTTC. The chain couples TRBV10-3 to TRBJ2-7; D could derive from TRBD1 or TRBD2 (5 bases each). The germline V and J ends were trimmed by 2 bases and 3 bases, with 14 bases remaining between them. This CDR3 comprises 15 residues. CDR1 ENHRY and CDR2 SYGVKD come from the germline V gene.

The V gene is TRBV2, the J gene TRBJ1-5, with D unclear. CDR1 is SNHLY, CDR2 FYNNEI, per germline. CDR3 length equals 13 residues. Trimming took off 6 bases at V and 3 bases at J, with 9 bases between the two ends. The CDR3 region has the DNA TGTGCCAGCAGCGCGGGCTCCAATCAGCCCCAGCATTTT. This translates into CASSAGSNQPQHF.

CDR3 in amino acids: CASSLGAGGMKQYF. For the CDR3, the DNA is TGTGCCAGCAGCTTAGGGGCAGGTGGAATGAAGCAGTACTTC. The rearrangement uses TRBV7-2 and TRBJ2-7, with D unresolved. The CDR3 contains 14 residues. V lost 1 base and J 8 bases, leaving 15 bases between the germline ends. The germline gives CDR1 SGHTA, CDR2 FQGNSA.

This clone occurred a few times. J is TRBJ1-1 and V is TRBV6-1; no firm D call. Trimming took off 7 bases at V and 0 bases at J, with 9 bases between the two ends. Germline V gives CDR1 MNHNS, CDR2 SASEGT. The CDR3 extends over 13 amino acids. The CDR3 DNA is TGTGCCAGCAAAGATCAGATGAACACTGAAGCTTTCTTT. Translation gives CASKDQMNTEAFF.

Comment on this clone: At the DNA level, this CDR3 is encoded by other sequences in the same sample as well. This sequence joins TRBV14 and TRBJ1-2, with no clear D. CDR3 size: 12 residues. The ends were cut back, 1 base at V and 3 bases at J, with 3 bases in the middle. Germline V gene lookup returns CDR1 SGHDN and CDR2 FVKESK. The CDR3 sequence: CASSQAHYGYTF. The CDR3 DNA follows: TGTGCCAGCAGCCAAGCTCACTATGGCTACACCTTC.

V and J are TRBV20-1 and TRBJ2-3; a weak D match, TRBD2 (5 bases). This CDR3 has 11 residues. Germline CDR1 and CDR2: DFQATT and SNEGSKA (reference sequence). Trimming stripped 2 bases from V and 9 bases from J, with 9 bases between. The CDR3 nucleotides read TGCAGTGCTAGATTCGGAGGCACGCAGTATTTT. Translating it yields CSARFGGTQYF.

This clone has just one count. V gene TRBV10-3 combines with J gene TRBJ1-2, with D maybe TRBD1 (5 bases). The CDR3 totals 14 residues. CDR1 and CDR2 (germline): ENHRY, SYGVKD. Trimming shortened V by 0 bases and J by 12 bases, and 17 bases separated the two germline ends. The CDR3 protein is CAISESGTAGSDTF. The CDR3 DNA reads TGTGCCATCAGTGAGTCCGGGACCGCCGGGTCCGACACCTTC.

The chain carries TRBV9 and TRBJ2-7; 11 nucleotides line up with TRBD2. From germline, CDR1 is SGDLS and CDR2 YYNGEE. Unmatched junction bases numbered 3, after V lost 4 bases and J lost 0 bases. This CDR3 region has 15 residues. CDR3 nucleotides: TGTGCCAGCAGCAAGACTAGCGGGACCTCCTACGAGCAGTACTTC. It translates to CASSKTSGTSYEQYF.

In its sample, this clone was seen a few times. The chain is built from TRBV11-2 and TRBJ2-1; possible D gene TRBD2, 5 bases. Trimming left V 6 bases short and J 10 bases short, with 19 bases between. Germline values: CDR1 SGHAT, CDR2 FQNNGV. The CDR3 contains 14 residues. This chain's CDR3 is CASRLVTTVGEQFF. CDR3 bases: TGTGCCAGCAGACTAGTAACAACGGTTGGAGAGCAGTTCTTC.

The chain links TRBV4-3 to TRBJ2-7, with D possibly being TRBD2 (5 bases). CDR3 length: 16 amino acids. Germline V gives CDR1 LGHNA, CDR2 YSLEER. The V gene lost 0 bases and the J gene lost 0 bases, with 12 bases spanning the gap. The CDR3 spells CASSQDIRRASYEQYF. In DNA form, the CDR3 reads TGCGCCAGCAGCCAAGATATTCGGCGGGCCTCCTACGAGCAGTACTTC.

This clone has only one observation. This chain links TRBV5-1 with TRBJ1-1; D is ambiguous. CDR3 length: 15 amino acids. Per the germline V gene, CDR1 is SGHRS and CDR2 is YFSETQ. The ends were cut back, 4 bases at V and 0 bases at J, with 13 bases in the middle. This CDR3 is CASSPRTEMNTEAFF. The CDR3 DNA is TGCGCCAGCAGCCCGAGGACTGAGATGAACACTGAAGCTTTCTTT.

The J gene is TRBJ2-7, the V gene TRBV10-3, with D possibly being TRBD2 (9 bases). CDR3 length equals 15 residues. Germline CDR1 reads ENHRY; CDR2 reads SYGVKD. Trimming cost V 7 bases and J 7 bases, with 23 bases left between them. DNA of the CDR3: TGTGCCATCATGCAGGGGGCTAGGCTAGCGGGAGAGCAGTACTTC. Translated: CAIMQGARLAGEQYF.

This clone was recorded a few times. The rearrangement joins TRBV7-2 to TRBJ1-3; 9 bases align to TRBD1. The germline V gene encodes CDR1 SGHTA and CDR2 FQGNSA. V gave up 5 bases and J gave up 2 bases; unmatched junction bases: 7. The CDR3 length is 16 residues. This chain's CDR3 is CASSTQGASAGNTIYF. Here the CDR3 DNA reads TGTGCCAGCAGCACACAGGGGGCGAGTGCTGGAAACACCATATATTTT.